The 27 T cell receptor beta chains presented below share a single source sample, sequenced in a study of neurological immune-mediated disorders. TCRdb re-derived calls from the 5' RACE reads in MiXCR, one entry per CDR3 protein. The sample yields fewer than 55,000 distinct CDR3 sequences, more than 8.5% seen once. Regarding time point: longitudinal time-point 1 (baseline). The sample consisted of PBMCs. These receptors came from a woman aged 35 to 49 in good health.

This clonotype was seen ten or more times. The rearrangement links TRBV10-3 to TRBJ1-4; no definite D call. The CDR3 runs 14 residues. Germline V CDR1 and CDR2: ENHRY, SYGVKD. V was trimmed by 3 bases and J by 1 base, leaving 6 bases between them. CDR3 coding DNA: TGTGCCATCAGTGACGTGAAAACTAATGAAAAACTGTTTTTT. This codes for CAISDVKTNEKLFF.

This clonotype has at least ten counts. The chain uses TRBV7-2 and TRBJ2-7; 7 nucleotides line up with TRBD2. With 3 bases clipped from V and 6 bases from J, the junction kept 5 bases outside the gene matches. The length of the CDR3 is 13 residues. The germline gives CDR1 SGHTA, CDR2 FQGNSA. CDR3 residues: CASSFGGSGEQYF. In DNA, the CDR3 is TGTGCCAGCAGCTTCGGGGGGTCAGGCGAGCAGTACTTC.

This clonotype was seen repeatedly, ten times or more. This chain's CDR3 is CSARDWGAEDEKLFF. The CDR3 DNA follows: TGCAGTGCTAGAGATTGGGGGGCGGAAGATGAAAAACTGTTTTTT. The chain combines TRBV20-1 with TRBJ1-4; weak D call: TRBD1 (6 bases). CDR3 length: 15 residues. V was clipped by 0 bases and J by 6 bases, with 14 bases between them. The germline gives CDR1 DFQATT, CDR2 SNEGSKA (reference sequence).

The chain is built from TRBV21-1 and TRBJ2-6. TRBV21-1 is reported as a pseudogene. The CDR3 covers 18 residues. DNA of the CDR3: TGTGCCAGCAGCAATTGGTTCCAGGCGAACTCTGGGGCCAACGTCCTGACTTTC. It yields the protein CASSNWFQANSGANVLTF.

This clonotype was recorded many times. The chain uses TRBV5-1 and TRBJ2-5; 8 bases are a match to TRBD2. The V gene end was trimmed by 2 bases and the J gene end by 5 bases; junction bases not matched to a gene: 8. This CDR3 contains 15 residues. The germline V gene encodes CDR1 SGHRS and CDR2 YFSETQ. The CDR3 here is CASSLNGGAGETQYF. The CDR3 region has the DNA TGCGCCAGCAGCTTAAACGGGGGGGCCGGTGAGACCCAGTACTTC.

This clonotype was seen many times. This chain uses TRBV6-1 with TRBJ1-1; D not resolved. Trimming left V 6 bases short and J 10 bases short, with 18 bases between. The CDR3 contains 13 residues. Germline V gives CDR1 MNHNS, CDR2 SASEGT. In DNA, the CDR3 is TGTGCCAGCAGGATCCTCGAGTGGAACTCAGCTTTCTTT. Its protein product is CASRILEWNSAFF.

This clonotype was counted at least ten times. The chain employs TRBV5-1 and TRBJ1-3; tentative D call: TRBD1 (6 bases). Trimming removed 4 bases from V and 1 base from J, with 15 bases in between. CDR3 length: 16 amino acids. CDR1 is SGHRS and CDR2 is YFSETQ in the germline V gene. The CDR3: CASSVGQTLSGNTIYF. Here the CDR3 DNA reads TGCGCCAGCAGCGTCGGACAGACGCTATCTGGAAACACCATATATTTT. Using reference TRBV5-1 and TRBJ1-3 for the parts outside the CDR3, the full variable domain is KAGVTQTPRYLIKTRGQQVTLSCSPISGHRSVSWYQQTPGQGLQFLFEYFSETQRNKGNFPGRFSGRQFSNSRSEMNVSTLELGDSALYLCASSVGQTLSGNTIYFGEGSWLTVV.

With respect to this clonotype: This sequence may be a read error, since a much larger clone differs from it by one base. The chain carries TRBV12-3 or TRBV12-4 and TRBJ2-2; 8 bases agree with TRBD1. The CDR3 length is 17 residues. Losses at the gene ends were 3 bases for V and 1 base for J; bases not matched to a gene: 7. In nucleotides, the CDR3 is TGTGCCAGCAGTTTTTTGACAGGGGAAAGGAACACCGGGGAGCTGTTTTTT. Translation gives CASSFLTGERNTGELFF.

Ten or more counts support this clonotype. One junction end disagrees with the germline gene, perhaps due to a read error. The chain recombines TRBV5-1 with TRBJ1-1; 7 bases agree with TRBD1. The germline V gene has CDR1 SGHRS and CDR2 YFSETQ. The CDR3 is 17 amino acids. CDR3 sequence (DNA): TGCGCCAGCAGTTTGGGCCGAGACAGGGTTTTGAACACTGAAGCTTTCTTT. This translates into CASSLGRDRVLNTEAFF.

This clonotype showed up just a few times. This sequence joins TRBV6-2 or TRBV6-3 and TRBJ1-5, with a possible D match to TRBD1 (5 bases). The V gene's germline CDR1 is MNHEY and CDR2 SVGEGT. This CDR3 region has 15 residues. V shed 2 bases and J shed 2 bases, with 10 bases lying between them. CDR3 sequence reads: CASSYVGGGNQPQHF. CDR3 coding DNA: TGTGCCAGCAGTTACGTGGGGGGAGGCAATCAGCCCCAGCATTTT.

This clonotype was counted only a few times. The gene calls are TRBV6-5 and TRBJ2-2, with D perhaps matching TRBD1 (5 bases). The V end was cut by 5 bases, the J end by 4 bases, with 11 bases between. This CDR3 spans 14 amino acids. CDR1 is MNHEY and CDR2 is SVGAGI in the germline V gene. In DNA, the CDR3 is TGTGCCAGCAGTCAGAAAAGGGGCACCGGGGAGCTGTTTTTT. Translating it yields CASSQKRGTGELFF.

In its sample, this clonotype was seen many times. The chain combines TRBV20-1 with TRBJ1-1, with 9 bases matching TRBD1. This CDR3 spans 15 amino acids. The V gene's germline CDR1 is DFQATT and CDR2 SNEGSKA (reference sequence). The J segment lost 0 bases and the V segment lost 5 bases, leaving 7 bases of the junction unmatched. The CDR3 DNA is TGCAGTGCTGGTCCCGGGACAGGGTTGAACACTGAAGCTTTCTTT. This encodes CSAGPGTGLNTEAFF.

The sample holds many counts of this clonotype. The CDR3 DNA follows: TGCAGCTCACCGGGGGTGGGGAATGAGCAGTTCTTC. Protein product: CSSPGVGNEQFF. The gene calls are TRBV29-1 and TRBJ2-1, with D perhaps matching TRBD2 (6 bases). The CDR3 totals 12 residues. V dropped 8 bases and J dropped 7 bases, with 15 bases sitting between them. Looked up from germline, CDR1 is SQVTM and CDR2 is ANQGSEA.

Ten or more counts support this clonotype. The chain employs TRBV29-1 and TRBJ1-1; maybe TRBD1 (5 bases). V was pared by 1 base and J by 0 bases, with 12 bases between. The V gene's germline CDR1 is SQVTM and CDR2 ANQGSEA. There are 15 residues in the CDR3. The CDR3 region is CSVEGVVRVNTEAFF. The CDR3 DNA sequence: TGCAGCGTTGAAGGGGTCGTCAGGGTGAACACTGAAGCTTTCTTT.

V and J are TRBV3-1 and TRBJ2-2, with TRBD1 matching 8 bases. V lost 7 bases and J lost 1; bases outside the gene matches: 5. This CDR3 is 15 amino acids long. Germline V gene sequence: CDR1 LGHDT, CDR2 YNNKEL (reference sequence). The CDR3 loop is CASTRQGKNTGELFF. In DNA, the CDR3 is TGTGCCAGCACCAGACAGGGGAAGAACACCGGGGAGCTGTTTTTT.

In its sample, this clonotype was seen many times. The V gene is TRBV5-1, the J gene TRBJ1-2; D ambiguous. The V end was cut by 0 bases, the J end by 0 bases, with 15 bases between. The CDR3 is made up of 17 amino acids. Per germline, CDR1 SGHRS and CDR2 YFSETQ. CDR3 DNA sequence: TGCGCCAGCAGCTTGGTGGGTGAACAAATATCTAACTATGGCTACACCTTC. Protein sequence: CASSLVGEQISNYGYTF.

This clonotype was observed many times. This chain connects TRBV4-3 to TRBJ1-2; perhaps TRBD1 as D (5 bases). The CDR3 sequence is 13 residues long. Germline V CDR1 and CDR2: LGHNA, YSLEER. The V and J ends lost 0 bases and 8 bases respectively, with 10 bases between them. Here the CDR3 reads CASSQDRVEGYTF. DNA for the CDR3: TGCGCCAGCAGCCAAGACAGGGTGGAAGGCTACACCTTC.

This clonotype was counted at least ten times. The rearrangement links TRBV7-2 to TRBJ1-1; D not resolved. Germline CDR1 SGHTA, CDR2 FQGNSA. The V end lost 4 bases, the J end lost 4 bases, and 13 bases lay between the germline ends. This CDR3 region has 14 residues. The CDR3 loop reads CASSSGGEITEAFF. CDR3 sequence (DNA): TGTGCCAGCAGCTCGGGTGGGGAGATCACTGAAGCTTTCTTT.

This clonotype occurred many times. The chain has TRBV20-1 and TRBJ1-3, with 9 bases matching TRBD1. The V segment lost 1 base and the J segment 0 bases; nucleotides outside the gene matches: 4. The germline V gene has CDR1 DFQATT and CDR2 SNEGSKA (reference sequence). The CDR3 runs 16 residues. The CDR3 nucleotides read TGCAGTGCTAGAGCGGGACAGGGCGCCTCTGGAAACACCATATATTTT. Translated: CSARAGQGASGNTIYF.

This clonotype was detected ten times or more. The chain recombines TRBV6-6 with TRBJ1-1; D gene ambiguous. The germline CDR1 and CDR2 sequences are MNHNY and SVGAGI (reference sequence). CDR3 length: 12 residues. With 2 bases removed from V and 6 bases from J, the gap between germline ends came to 7 bases. The CDR3 sequence: CASSYKESEAFF. The CDR3 DNA follows: TGTGCCAGCAGTTACAAGGAGTCTGAAGCTTTCTTT.

This clonotype was found many times. The chain carries TRBV10-3 and TRBJ2-5; 11 positions match TRBD1. CDR3 length: 17 residues. V lost 2 bases and J lost 0; bases outside the gene matches: 5. Germline V gives CDR1 ENHRY, CDR2 SYGVKD. The CDR3 protein is CAISERWDRGNQETQYF. The DNA for the CDR3 is TGTGCCATCAGTGAGCGATGGGACAGGGGGAACCAAGAGACCCAGTACTTC.

This clonotype was seen a few times. The gene calls are TRBV20-1 and TRBJ2-7, with TRBD1 matching 7 bases. With 5 bases clipped from V and 2 bases from J, the junction kept 6 bases outside the gene matches. In germline, CDR1 is DFQATT, CDR2 SNEGSKA (reference sequence). The CDR3 is made up of 13 amino acids. The CDR3 reads CSARHQGAYEQYF. CDR3 coding DNA: TGCAGTGCTCGACATCAGGGGGCCTACGAGCAGTACTTC.

This clonotype was recorded many times. This rearrangement joins TRBV5-6 to TRBJ2-7, with D possibly being TRBD1 (5 bases). V was shortened by 7 bases and J by 2 bases, with 19 bases between the two germline ends. CDR3 size: 15 residues. Germline V gives CDR1 SGHDT, CDR2 YYEEEE. The CDR3 is CASATISRVPYEQYF. CDR3 nucleotide sequence: TGTGCCAGCGCCACAATTAGCAGGGTCCCCTACGAGCAGTACTTC. Full variable domain (remainder filled in from reference TRBV5-6 and TRBJ2-7): DAGVTQSPTHLIKTRGQQVTLRCSPKSGHDTVSWYQQALGQGPQFIFQYYEEEERQRGNFPDRFSGHQFPNYSSELNVNALLLGDSALYLCASATISRVPYEQYFGPGTRLTVT.

In this sample, this clonotype turned up many times. The V gene is TRBV6-2 or TRBV6-3, the J gene TRBJ2-5, with D possibly being TRBD2 (6 bases). This CDR3 has 13 residues. V lost 6 bases, J lost 5 bases, and 13 bases lay in between. Germline V gives CDR1 MNHEY, CDR2 SVGEGT. CDR3 amino acids: CASSKRRGETQYF. The DNA for the CDR3 is TGTGCCAGCAGCAAACGGAGGGGTGAGACCCAGTACTTC.

Worth noting for this clonotype: A much larger clone lies a single base off, so this may be a read error. V and J are TRBV9 and TRBJ2-7, with D possibly TRBD1 on 6 matching bases. V lost 5 bases, J lost 5 bases, and 14 bases lay in between. Germline CDR1 is SGDLS and CDR2 is YYNGEE. This CDR3 has 13 amino acids. CDR3 DNA: TGTGCCAGCAGTGCTCACACAGGGAACGAGCAGTACTTC. It yields the protein CASSAHTGNEQYF.

The sample holds many counts of this clonotype. The V and J genes are TRBV7-7 and TRBJ2-1, with D tentatively TRBD2 (5 bases). Deletions cut 5 bases from V and 11 bases from J, with 13 bases between. This CDR3 contains 12 residues. The V gene's germline CDR1 is SSHAT and CDR2 FNYEAQ (reference sequence). This CDR3 is CASSPPGGKQFF. The CDR3 coding sequence is TGTGCCAGCAGCCCGCCCGGAGGTAAGCAGTTCTTC.

This clonotype was counted at least ten times. This chain links TRBV5-1 with TRBJ2-3; 9 bases map to TRBD2. The CDR3 loop spans 17 amino acids. The V gene's germline CDR1 is SGHRS and CDR2 YFSETQ. With V trimmed by 2 bases and J by 2 bases, 9 bases remained unmatched. The CDR3 protein is CASSLPETSGHTDTQYF. Here the CDR3 DNA reads TGCGCCAGCAGCTTACCGGAGACTAGCGGACACACAGATACGCAGTATTTT.